This T cell receptor (beta chain) was sequenced during a study of cytomegalovirus exposure and HLA in healthy donors. This CDR3 contains 14 residues. Trimming at V came to 6 bases and at J to 7 bases, leaving 11 bases not matched to a gene. Germline lookup yields CDR1 SGHVS and CDR2 FQNEAQ. PCR was performed using 60 Vbeta and 13 Jbeta primers. Repertoires were generated with immunoSEQ multiplex PCR, while TCRdb's copy carries only in-frame clones and drops some. The repertoire table contains some 72,000 clones. The sequence derives from a middle-aged man in good health and CMV-seronegative. The V and J genes are TRBV7-8 and TRBJ1-2, with TRBD1 matching over 7 bases. The sample was PBMCs. The CDR3 spells CASSHGQVAGGYTF. The CDR3, as DNA: TGTGCCAGCAGTCATGGACAGGTGGCGGGTGGCTACACCTTC.